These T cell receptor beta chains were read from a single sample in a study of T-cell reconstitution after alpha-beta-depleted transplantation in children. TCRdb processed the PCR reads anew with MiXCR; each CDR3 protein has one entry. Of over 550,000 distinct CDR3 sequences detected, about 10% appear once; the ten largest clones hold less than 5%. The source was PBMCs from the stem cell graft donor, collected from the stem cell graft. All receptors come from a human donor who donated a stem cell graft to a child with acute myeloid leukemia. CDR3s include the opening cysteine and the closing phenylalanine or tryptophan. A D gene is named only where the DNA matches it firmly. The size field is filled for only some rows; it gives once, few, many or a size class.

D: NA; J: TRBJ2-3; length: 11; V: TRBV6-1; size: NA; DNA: TGTGCCGGGACGGACACAGATACGCAGTATTTT; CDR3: CAGTDTDTQYF
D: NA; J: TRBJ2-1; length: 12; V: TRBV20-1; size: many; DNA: TGCAGTGCTAGTCCCAGCGGCGATGAGCAGTTCTTC; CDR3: CSASPSGDEQFF
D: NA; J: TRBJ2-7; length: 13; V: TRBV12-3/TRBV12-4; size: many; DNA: TGTGCCAGCAGCCCTGATTTTCCGGGCGAGCAGTACTTC; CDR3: CASSPDFPGEQYF
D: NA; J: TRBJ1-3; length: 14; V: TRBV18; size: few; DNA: TGTGCCAGCTCACCACAGAGCTCTGGAAACACCATATATTTT; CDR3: CASSPQSSGNTIYF
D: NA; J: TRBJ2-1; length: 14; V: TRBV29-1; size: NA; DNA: TGCAGCGTCTTAAGGTCGGGGCAAAGGGGTGAGCAGTTCTTC; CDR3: CSVLRSGQRGEQFF
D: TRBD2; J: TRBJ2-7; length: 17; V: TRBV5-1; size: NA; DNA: TGCGCCAGCAGCTCAAAATTTCGGATTGGCGGGAGCCACGAGCAGTACTTC; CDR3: CASSSKFRIGGSHEQYF
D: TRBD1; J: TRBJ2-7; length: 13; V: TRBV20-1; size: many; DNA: TGCAGTACTGGGACAGGGCCCTCCTACGAGCAGTACTTC; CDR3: CSTGTGPSYEQYF
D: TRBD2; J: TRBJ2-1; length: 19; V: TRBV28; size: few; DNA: TGTGCCAGCAGTGGACCCGGGACTAGCGGGATAGGCGTCTACAATGAGCAGTTCTTC; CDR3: CASSGPGTSGIGVYNEQFF
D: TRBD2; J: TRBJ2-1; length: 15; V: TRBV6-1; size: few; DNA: TGTGCCAGCAGTGAACTACTAGCGGGAGTCAATGAGCAGTTCTTC; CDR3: CASSELLAGVNEQFF
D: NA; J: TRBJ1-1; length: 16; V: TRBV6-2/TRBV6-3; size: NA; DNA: TGTGCCAGCAGTTACTCGAGACCCGGGATGAACACTGAAGCTTTCTTT; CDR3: CASSYSRPGMNTEAFF
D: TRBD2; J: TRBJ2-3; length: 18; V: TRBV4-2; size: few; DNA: TGTGCCAGCAGCCAGGATGGGGGAAGCGGGAGTAGCACAGATACGCAGTATTTT; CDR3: CASSQDGGSGSSTDTQYF
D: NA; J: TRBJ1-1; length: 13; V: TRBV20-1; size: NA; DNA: TGCAGTGCTCAATCCGGGGGTAACACTGAAGCTTTCTTT; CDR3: CSAQSGGNTEAFF
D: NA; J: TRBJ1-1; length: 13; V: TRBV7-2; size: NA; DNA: TGTGCCAGCAGCTTAGAACCGGGCACTGAAGCTTTCTTT; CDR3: CASSLEPGTEAFF
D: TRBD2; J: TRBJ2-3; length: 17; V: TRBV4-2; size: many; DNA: TGTGCCAGCAGCCAAGATGCGGCGGGAGACGGGAAAGATACGCAGTATTTT; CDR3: CASSQDAAGDGKDTQYF
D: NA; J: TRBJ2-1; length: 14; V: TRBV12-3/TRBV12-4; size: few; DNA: TGTGCCAGCAGTTTTTACGTCGGGGAGAATGAGCAGTTCTTC; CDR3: CASSFYVGENEQFF
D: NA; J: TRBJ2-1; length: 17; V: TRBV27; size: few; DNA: TGTGCCAGCAGTACCACAGCTGCGGACTTTCAATACGATGAGCAGTTCTTC; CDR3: CASSTTAADFQYDEQFF
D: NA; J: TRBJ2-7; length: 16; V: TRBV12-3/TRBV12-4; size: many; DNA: TGTGCCAGCAGTTCCAGGGGACGGTTGTCCTCCTACGAGCAGTACTTC; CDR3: CASSSRGRLSSYEQYF
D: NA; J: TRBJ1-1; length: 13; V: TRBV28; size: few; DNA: TGTGCCAGCAGTGGACCCAGGAACACTGAAGCTTTCTTT; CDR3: CASSGPRNTEAFF
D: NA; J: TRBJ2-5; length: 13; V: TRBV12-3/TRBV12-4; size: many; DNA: TGTGCCAGCAGTTATCGGGGACAAGAGACCCAGTACTTC; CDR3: CASSYRGQETQYF
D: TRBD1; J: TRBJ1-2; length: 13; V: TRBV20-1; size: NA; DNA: TGCAGTGCTAGAGACGGGACAGGGGTGGGCTACACCTTC; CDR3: CSARDGTGVGYTF
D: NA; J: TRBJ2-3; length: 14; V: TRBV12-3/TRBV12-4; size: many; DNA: TGTGCCAGCAGTTTAGAGGGCTGGGCAGATACGCAGTATTTT; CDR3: CASSLEGWADTQYF
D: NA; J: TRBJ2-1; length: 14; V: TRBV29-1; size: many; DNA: TGCAGCGTTGAGACCTCGGGACGGATCAATGAGCAGTTCTTC; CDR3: CSVETSGRINEQFF
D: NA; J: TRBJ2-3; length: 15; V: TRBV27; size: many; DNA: TGTGCCAGCAGTTTATTACCGTTCAGGTCAGATACGCAGTATTTT; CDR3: CASSLLPFRSDTQYF
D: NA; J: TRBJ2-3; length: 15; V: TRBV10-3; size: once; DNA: TGTGCCATCAGTGAGGATACGGATGAAGCAGATACGCAGTATTTT; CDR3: CAISEDTDEADTQYF
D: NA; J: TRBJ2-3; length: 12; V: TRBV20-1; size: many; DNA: TGCAGTGCTATCGCCGGAGGCCATACGCAGTATTTT; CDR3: CSAIAGGHTQYF
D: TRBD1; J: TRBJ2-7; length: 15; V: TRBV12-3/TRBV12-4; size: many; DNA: TGTGCCAGCAGTTCCGGGACAGCGCCTCGCCTTGAGCAGTACTTC; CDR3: CASSSGTAPRLEQYF
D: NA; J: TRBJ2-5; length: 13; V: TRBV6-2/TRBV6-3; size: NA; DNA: TGTGCCAGCAGTCCTGAGGAGCTTGGGACCCAGTACTTC; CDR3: CASSPEELGTQYF
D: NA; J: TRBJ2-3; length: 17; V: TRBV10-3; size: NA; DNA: TGTGCCATCAGTGATCCAAATATAGGGGGAGAATCAGATACGCAGTATTTT; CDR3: CAISDPNIGGESDTQYF
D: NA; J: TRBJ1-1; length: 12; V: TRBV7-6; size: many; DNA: TGTGCCAGCAGCTTAGGGGCGGGAGAAGCTTTCTTT; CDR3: CASSLGAGEAFF
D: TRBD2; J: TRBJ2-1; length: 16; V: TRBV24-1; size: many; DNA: TGTGCCACCAGTGAAACGGGACTAGCGGACTACAATGAGCAGTTCTTC; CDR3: CATSETGLADYNEQFF
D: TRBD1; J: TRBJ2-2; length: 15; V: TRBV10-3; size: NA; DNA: TGTGCCATCTCCGCGGGACAGGGGAACACCGGGGAGCTGTTTTTT; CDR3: CAISAGQGNTGELFF
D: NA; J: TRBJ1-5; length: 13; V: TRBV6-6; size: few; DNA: TGTGCCAGCCGTACAGGGCAAAATCAGCCCCAGCATTTT; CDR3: CASRTGQNQPQHF
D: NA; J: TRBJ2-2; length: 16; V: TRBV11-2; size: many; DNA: TGTGCCAGCAGCTGGGGGTCGTTCGCGAACACCGGGGAGCTGTTTTTT; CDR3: CASSWGSFANTGELFF
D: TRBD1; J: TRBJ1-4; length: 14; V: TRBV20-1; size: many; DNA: TGCAGTGCACGACAGGGAAAGCCTAATGAAAAACTGTTTTTT; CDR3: CSARQGKPNEKLFF
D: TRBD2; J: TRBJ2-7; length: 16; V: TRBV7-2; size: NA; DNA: TGTGCCAGCAGCTCCCGGGGACTAGCGGGGGCATACGAGCAGTACTTC; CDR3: CASSSRGLAGAYEQYF
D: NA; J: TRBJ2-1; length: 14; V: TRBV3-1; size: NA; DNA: TGTGCCAGCAGCCAAGATAGGGGGTGGGATGAGCAGTTCTTC; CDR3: CASSQDRGWDEQFF
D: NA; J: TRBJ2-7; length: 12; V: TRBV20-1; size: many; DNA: TGCAGTGCCCCCGACGACTCCTACGAGCAGTACTTC; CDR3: CSAPDDSYEQYF
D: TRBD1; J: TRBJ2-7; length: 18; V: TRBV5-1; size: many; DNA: TGCGCCAGCAGCTCCCTCCCTACCGGGACAGGACAAATTTACGAGCAGTACTTC; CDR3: CASSSLPTGTGQIYEQYF
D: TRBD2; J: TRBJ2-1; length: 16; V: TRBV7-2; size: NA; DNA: TGTGCCAGCAGCTTAAGGGAGGGCCTAGGCGGCAATGAGCAGTTCTTC; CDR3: CASSLREGLGGNEQFF
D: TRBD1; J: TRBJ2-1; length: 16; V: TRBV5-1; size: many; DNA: TGCGCCAGCAGCTTAGCCTCGGGGACAGGGCTCAATGAGCAGTTCTTC; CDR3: CASSLASGTGLNEQFF
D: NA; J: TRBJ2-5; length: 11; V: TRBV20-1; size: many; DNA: TGCAGTGCAAGTAGCGAAGAGACCCAGTACTTC; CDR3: CSASSEETQYF